The next 25 T cell receptor beta chains were all read from a single sample in a study of OX40 agonist ivuxolimab in advanced cancers. Profiled with immunoSEQ multiplex PCR; TCRdb holds only in-frame clones, not every one. The data contain under 90,000 clones, 89% of them seen just once; the ten biggest clones take up more than 2.5%. Sequencing used CD4+ or CD8+ T cells sorted from blood, obtained in a trial of the OX40 agonist ivuxolimab. Receptor source: an adult with an advanced solid tumor such as melanoma, head and neck, liver or kidney cancer.

The genes are TRBV2 and TRBJ1-5; weak D call: TRBD1 (6 bases). Trimming cost V 1 base and J 12 bases, with 22 bases left between them. This CDR3 contains 16 residues. The germline V gene encodes CDR1 SNHLY and CDR2 FYNNEI. This chain's CDR3 is CASSEEGLRQGLLQHF. The CDR3 coding sequence is TGTGCCAGCAGTGAAGAGGGTTTAAGGCAGGGGCTGCTCCAGCATTTT.

The gene calls are TRBV5-1 and TRBJ1-1; possibly TRBD1 for D (6 bases). V lost 0 bases to trimming and J lost 4 bases, with 13 bases between them. There are 15 residues in the CDR3. Per germline, CDR1 SGHRS and CDR2 YFSETQ. The CDR3 coding sequence is TGCGCCAGCAGCTTGGAGGGGGAGACTTCCACTGAAGCTTTCTTT. It encodes CASSLEGETSTEAFF. The full variable domain, with the rest looked up from reference TRBV5-1 and TRBJ1-1, is KAGVTQTPRYLIKTRGQQVTLSCSPISGHRSVSWYQQTPGQGLQFLFEYFSETQRNKGNFPGRFSGRQFSNSRSEMNVSTLELGDSALYLCASSLEGETSTEAFFGQGTRLTVV.

The chain combines TRBV6-5 with TRBJ1-3, with TRBD1 matching 7 bases. The CDR3 runs to 13 residues. V dropped 11 bases and J dropped 1; count of bases not matched to a gene: 5. Germline values: CDR1 MNHEY, CDR2 SVGAGI. CDR3 coding DNA: TGTGCCTCCAGACAGGGTTCTGGAAACACCATATATTTT. Protein product: CASRQGSGNTIYF.

V and J are TRBV10-1 and TRBJ2-3, with 7 bases identical to TRBD2. The CDR3 sequence is 14 residues long. With V trimmed by 8 bases and J by 2 bases, 7 bases remained unmatched. Germline assignment: CDR1 WNHNN and CDR2 SYGVQD (reference sequence). CDR3 region: CASGRETATDTQYF. The CDR3 DNA reads TGCGCCAGCGGGAGGGAGACAGCCACAGATACGCAGTATTTT.

V and J are TRBV2 and TRBJ1-5; D perhaps matches TRBD1 (5 bases). Looked up from germline, CDR1 is SNHLY and CDR2 is FYNNEI. The V end lost 6 bases, the J end lost 0 bases, and 6 bases lay between the germline ends. The CDR3 spans 13 residues. The DNA of the CDR3 is TGTGCCAGCAGGGGGGATAGCAATCAGCCCCAGCATTTT. Translating gives CASRGDSNQPQHF. Variable domain in full (rest from reference TRBV2 and TRBJ1-5): EPEVTQTPSHQVTQMGQEVILRCVPISNHLYFYWYRQILGQKVEFLVSFYNNEISEKSEIFDDQFSVERPDGSNFTLKIRSTKLEDSAMYFCASRGDSNQPQHFGDGTRLSIL.

The rearrangement uses TRBV6-5 and TRBJ2-1; 7 bases map to TRBD2. V lost 6 bases, J lost 7 bases, and 12 bases stayed unmatched. The CDR3 spans 15 residues. Germline V gene data show CDR1 as MNHEY and CDR2 as SVGAGI. The CDR3 coding sequence is TGTGCCAGCAGGCCGACTGGCGGGAGTACTAATGAGCAGTTCTTC. Its protein product is CASRPTGGSTNEQFF.

Only a few counts were recorded for this clone. The chain employs TRBV6-1 and TRBJ2-7; D is uncertain. Germline V CDR1 and CDR2: MNHNS, SASEGT. Trimming removed 11 bases from V and 7 bases from J, with 12 bases in between. The CDR3 extends over 10 amino acids. CDR3 in amino acids: CAFLGWEQYF. In DNA, the CDR3 is TGTGCCTTCCTGGGGTGGGAGCAGTACTTC.

This clone came up a few times. The rearrangement uses TRBV4-1 and TRBJ1-2; tentative D call: TRBD1 (5 bases). The CDR3 covers 14 residues. CDR1 MGHRA and CDR2 YSYEKL come from the germline V gene. The V gene lost 1 base and the J gene lost 4 bases, with 10 bases spanning the gap. The CDR3: CASSQAGISYGYTF. In DNA, the CDR3 is TGCGCCAGCAGCCAAGCAGGGATCTCCTATGGCTACACCTTC.

CDR3 sequence reads: CASRSSGLLGTEAFF. The CDR3 nucleotides read TGTGCCAGCAGGTCGTCAGGTCTTCTAGGCACTGAAGCTTTCTTT. The V and J genes are TRBV11-2 and TRBJ1-1; D remains unclear. The germline V gene encodes CDR1 SGHAT and CDR2 FQNNGV. The CDR3 is 15 amino acids. V was shortened by 6 bases and J by 4 bases, with 18 bases between the two germline ends.

This clone counts as medium-sized (0.01 to 0.1%). V and J are TRBV27 and TRBJ1-1, with 9 bases lining up with TRBD1. The CDR3 consists of 13 residues. Germline CDR1 MNHEY, CDR2 SMNVEV (reference sequence). J gave up 7 bases and V 6 bases, and 6 bases lay outside the gene matches. This CDR3 is CASSRGQGSEAFF. The CDR3 DNA reads TGTGCCAGCAGCAGAGGACAGGGGAGTGAAGCTTTCTTT.

The chain joins TRBV6-5 to TRBJ2-1; D possibly corresponds to TRBD1 (6 bases). Trimming took off 11 bases at V and 2 bases at J, with 16 bases between the two ends. CDR1 MNHEY and CDR2 SVGAGI come from the germline V gene. This CDR3 spans 14 amino acids. The CDR3 reads CASTGPSPYNEQFF. The CDR3, as DNA: TGTGCCTCCACAGGGCCTTCTCCCTACAATGAGCAGTTCTTC.

The genes are TRBV7-2 and TRBJ1-1; TRBD1 aligns across 9 bases. The germline V gene encodes CDR1 SGHTA and CDR2 FQGNSA. This CDR3 region has 14 residues. V lost 5 bases, J lost 5 bases, and 6 bases stayed unmatched. The CDR3 loop reads CASSRWTGETEAFF. The CDR3 DNA reads TGTGCCAGCAGCCGTTGGACAGGGGAGACTGAAGCTTTCTTT.

CDR3 sequence: CASSTKPDEQYF. CDR3 sequence (DNA): TGTGCCAGCAGCACGAAGCCTGACGAGCAGTACTTC. The chain couples TRBV4-2 to TRBJ2-7; D is unresolved. The CDR3 totals 12 residues. V dropped 5 bases and J dropped 5 bases, with 10 bases sitting between them. Germline loops: CDR1 LGHNA, CDR2 YNFKEQ.

The V gene is TRBV4-1, the J gene TRBJ1-1, with TRBD1 as a possible D gene (5 bases). CDR1 MGHRA and CDR2 YSYEKL come from the germline V gene. Trimming stripped 2 bases from V and 6 bases from J, with 13 bases between. The CDR3 runs 14 residues. The CDR3 DNA follows: TGCGCCAGCAGCCAACGAGGGGTCAGGTCTGAAGCTTTCTTT. Protein sequence: CASSQRGVRSEAFF.

A word on this clone: One junction end disagrees with the germline gene, perhaps due to a read error. Here the CDR3 DNA reads TGTGTCTGGACCCCGGGGAGAAACTATGGCTACACCTTC. This gives the protein CVWTPGRNYGYTF. The gene calls are TRBV30 and TRBJ1-2; D unclear. CDR3 size: 13 residues. CDR1 and CDR2 (germline): GTSNPN, SVGIG (reference sequence).

The chain joins TRBV4-2 to TRBJ1-2; a weak D match, TRBD1 (5 bases). CDR1 and CDR2 (germline): LGHNA, YNFKEQ. This CDR3 has 13 residues. The V and J ends lost 4 bases and 4 bases respectively, with 10 bases between them. CDR3 loop: CASSPWTSYGYTF. The CDR3, as DNA: TGTGCCAGCAGCCCATGGACATCCTATGGCTACACCTTC.

V gene TRBV7-9 combines with J gene TRBJ2-7; D remains unclear. The V end was cut by 6 bases, the J end by 0 bases, with 6 bases between. Germline V gene sequence: CDR1 SEHNR, CDR2 FQNEAQ (reference sequence). The CDR3 contains 12 residues. This CDR3 reads CASSGPSYEQYF. As DNA, the CDR3 is TGTGCCAGCAGTGGACCCTCCTACGAGCAGTACTTC.

This chain links TRBV7-8 with TRBJ1-1; D remains unclear. V was cut by 5 bases and J by 5 bases, with 15 bases left in between. Germline V gene sequence: CDR1 SGHVS, CDR2 FQNEAQ. The CDR3 is 14 amino acids. This CDR3 reads CASSQRRDGTEAFF. CDR3 DNA: TGTGCCAGCAGCCAACGCCGGGATGGGACTGAAGCTTTCTTT.

The chain combines TRBV11-2 with TRBJ2-1; 10 bases agree with TRBD2. The ends lost 3 bases at V and 7 bases at J; junction bases unmatched: 6. The CDR3 totals 15 residues. Germline values: CDR1 SGHAT, CDR2 FQNNGV. The CDR3 sequence is CASSFERGGFNEQFF. The CDR3 DNA sequence: TGTGCCAGCAGCTTCGAGCGGGGGGGGTTTAATGAGCAGTTCTTC.

CDR3 protein: CASSPGKGRMNTEAFF. CDR3 nucleotides: TGTGCCAGCAGCCCGGGGAAAGGCAGAATGAACACTGAAGCTTTCTTT. V and J are TRBV11-2 and TRBJ1-1; D is undetermined. V lost 5 bases and J lost 0, with 16 bases in between. Germline CDR1 is SGHAT and CDR2 is FQNNGV. The CDR3 is 16 residues long.

V gene TRBV20-1 combines with J gene TRBJ1-5, with D perhaps TRBD1 (5 bases). Germline CDR1 reads DFQATT; CDR2 reads SNEGSKA (reference sequence). There are 11 residues in the CDR3. Deletions cut 5 bases from V and 10 bases from J, with 12 bases between. The CDR3 DNA reads as TGCAGTGCTCGACAGTCCGAACCCCAGCATTTT. Translating it yields CSARQSEPQHF.

The genes are TRBV2 and TRBJ1-4; TRBD1 aligns across 7 bases. The CDR3 contains 14 residues. CDR1 is SNHLY, CDR2 FYNNEI, per germline. The ends lost 8 bases at V and 8 bases at J; junction bases unmatched: 11. The CDR3 DNA reads as TGTGCCAGCTCTCTCACCGGGACAGTCGAAAAACTGTTTTTT. Translating gives CASSLTGTVEKLFF.

The chain recombines TRBV7-9 with TRBJ1-2, with 8 bases lining up with TRBD1. Germline loops: CDR1 SEHNR, CDR2 FQNEAQ (reference sequence). Trimming at V came to 5 bases and at J to 3 bases, leaving 2 bases not matched to a gene. CDR3 length equals 13 residues. The CDR3 loop reads CASSQTGDYGYTF. The CDR3, as DNA: TGTGCCAGCAGCCAGACAGGGGACTATGGCTACACCTTC.

J is TRBJ1-2 and V is TRBV2, with a weak D call TRBD1 (6 bases). Germline CDR1 reads SNHLY; CDR2 reads FYNNEI. The CDR3 loop spans 13 amino acids. V shed 5 bases and J shed 8 bases, with 15 bases lying between them. The CDR3 DNA sequence: TGTGCCAGCAGTCCAGTCGAGGGGGGGGGCTACACCTTC. It yields the protein CASSPVEGGGYTF.

In regard to this clone: A junction end diverges from the germline sequence, so it may reflect a read error. The chain couples TRBV7-7 to TRBJ2-1; TRBD2 agrees at 7 bases. The CDR3 has 14 residues. CDR1 and CDR2 (germline): SSHAT, FNYEAQ (reference sequence). Here the CDR3 reads CASTTTPGGNEQFF. The CDR3 DNA sequence: TGTGCTAGCACCACAACCCCCGGGGGGAATGAGCAGTTCTTC.